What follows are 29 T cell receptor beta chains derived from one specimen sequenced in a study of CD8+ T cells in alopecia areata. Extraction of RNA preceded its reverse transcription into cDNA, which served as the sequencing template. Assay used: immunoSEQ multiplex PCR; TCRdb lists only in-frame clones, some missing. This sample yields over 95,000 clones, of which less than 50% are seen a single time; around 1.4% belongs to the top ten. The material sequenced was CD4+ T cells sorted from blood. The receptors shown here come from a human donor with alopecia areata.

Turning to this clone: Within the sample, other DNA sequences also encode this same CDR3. CDR3 sequence reads: CASSPSSTDTQYF. CDR3 in DNA: TGTGCCAGCTCACCGTCTAGCACAGATACGCAGTATTTT. The chain employs TRBV18 and TRBJ2-3; D is unclear. Germline loops: CDR1 KGHSH, CDR2 LQKENI. Trimming removed 3 bases from V and 0 bases from J, with 4 bases in between. This CDR3 comprises 13 residues.

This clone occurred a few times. The CDR3 DNA reads TGTGCCAGCAGCCCTGTCGTGAGCTCCTACAATGAGCAGTTCTTC. This encodes CASSPVVSSYNEQFF. This chain connects TRBV7-2 to TRBJ2-1; D not certain. The germline V gene encodes CDR1 SGHTA and CDR2 FQGNSA. The CDR3 is 15 residues long. The ends were cut back, 5 bases at V and 0 bases at J, with 11 bases in the middle.

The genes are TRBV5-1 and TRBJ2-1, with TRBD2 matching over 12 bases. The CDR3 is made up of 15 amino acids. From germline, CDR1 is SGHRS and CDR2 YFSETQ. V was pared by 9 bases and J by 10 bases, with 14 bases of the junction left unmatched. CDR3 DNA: TGCGCCATCGACATTCTAGCGGGAGGGCCGGTGGAGCAGTTCTTC. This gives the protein CAIDILAGGPVEQFF.

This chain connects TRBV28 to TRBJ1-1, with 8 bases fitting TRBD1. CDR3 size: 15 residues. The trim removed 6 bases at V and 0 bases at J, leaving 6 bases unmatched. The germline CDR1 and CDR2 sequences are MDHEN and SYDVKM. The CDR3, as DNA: TGTGCCAGCAGGAAGACAGGGGTCCTGAACACTGAAGCTTTCTTT. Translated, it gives CASRKTGVLNTEAFF. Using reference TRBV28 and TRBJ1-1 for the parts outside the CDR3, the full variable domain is DVKVTQSSRYLVKRTGEKVFLECVQDMDHENMFWYRQDPGLGLRLIYFSYDVKMKEKGDIPEGYSVSREKKERFSLILESASTNQTSMYLCASRKTGVLNTEAFFGQGTRLTVV.

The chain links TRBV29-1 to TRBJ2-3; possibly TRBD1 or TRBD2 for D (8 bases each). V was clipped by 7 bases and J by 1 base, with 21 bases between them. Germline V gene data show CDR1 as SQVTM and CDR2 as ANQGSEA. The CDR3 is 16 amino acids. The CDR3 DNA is TGCAGCGCGCGGGGGGACTGGACAGGGCGCACAGATACGCAGTATTTT. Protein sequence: CSARGDWTGRTDTQYF.

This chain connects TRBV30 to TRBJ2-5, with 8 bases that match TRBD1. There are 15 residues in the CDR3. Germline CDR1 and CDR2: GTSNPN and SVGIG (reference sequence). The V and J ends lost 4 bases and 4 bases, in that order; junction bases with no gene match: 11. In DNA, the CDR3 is TGTGCCTGGAACAGGGGGGAAAGGGGACGAGAGACCCAGTACTTC. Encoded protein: CAWNRGERGRETQYF.

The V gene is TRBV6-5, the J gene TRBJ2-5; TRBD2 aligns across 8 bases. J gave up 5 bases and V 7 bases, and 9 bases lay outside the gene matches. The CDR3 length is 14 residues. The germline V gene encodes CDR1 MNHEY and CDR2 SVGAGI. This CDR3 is CASKPGLGSETQYF. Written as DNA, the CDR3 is TGTGCCAGCAAACCGGGACTAGGTTCTGAGACCCAGTACTTC.

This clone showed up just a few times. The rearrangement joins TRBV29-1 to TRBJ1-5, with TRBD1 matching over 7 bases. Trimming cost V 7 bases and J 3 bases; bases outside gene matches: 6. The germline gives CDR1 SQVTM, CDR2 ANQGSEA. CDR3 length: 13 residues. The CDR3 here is CSARQGSNQPQHF. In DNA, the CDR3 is TGCAGCGCTAGACAGGGCTCCAATCAGCCCCAGCATTTT.

CDR3 protein: CASSQGGSGSAEQFF. The CDR3 DNA reads as TGCGCCAGCAGCCAAGGGGGTAGCGGGAGCGCTGAGCAGTTCTTC. The V and J genes are TRBV4-1 and TRBJ2-1, with 9 bases that match TRBD2. This CDR3 comprises 15 residues. Germline loops: CDR1 MGHRA, CDR2 YSYEKL. With 1 base clipped from V and 9 bases from J, the junction kept 7 bases outside the gene matches.

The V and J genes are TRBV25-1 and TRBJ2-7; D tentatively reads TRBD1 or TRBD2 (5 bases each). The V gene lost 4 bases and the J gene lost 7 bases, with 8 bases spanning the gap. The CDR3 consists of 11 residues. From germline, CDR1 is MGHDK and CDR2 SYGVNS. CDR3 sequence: CASSVGPEQYF. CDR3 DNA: TGTGCCAGCAGTGTGGGACCGGAGCAGTACTTC.

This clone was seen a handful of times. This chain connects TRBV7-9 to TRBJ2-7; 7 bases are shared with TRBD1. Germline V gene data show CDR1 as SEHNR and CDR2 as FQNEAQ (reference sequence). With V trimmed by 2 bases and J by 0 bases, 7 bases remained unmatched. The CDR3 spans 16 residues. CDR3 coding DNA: TGTGCCAGCAGCTTACTAGGACAGGTTAGCTCCTACGAGCAGTACTTC. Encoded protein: CASSLLGQVSSYEQYF. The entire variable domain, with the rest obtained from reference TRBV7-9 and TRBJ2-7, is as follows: DTGVSQNPRHKITKRGQNVTFRCDPISEHNRLYWYRQTLGQGPEFLTYFQNEAQLEKSRLLSDRFSAERPKGSFSTLEIQRTEQGDSAMYLCASSLLGQVSSYEQYFGPGTRLTVT.

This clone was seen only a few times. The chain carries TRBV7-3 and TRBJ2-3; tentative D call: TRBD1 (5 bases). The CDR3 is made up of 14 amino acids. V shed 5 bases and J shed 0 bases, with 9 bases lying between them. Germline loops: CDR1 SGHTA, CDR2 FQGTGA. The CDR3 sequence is CASSPTDSTDTQYF. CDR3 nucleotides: TGTGCCAGCAGCCCGACAGATAGCACAGATACGCAGTATTTT.

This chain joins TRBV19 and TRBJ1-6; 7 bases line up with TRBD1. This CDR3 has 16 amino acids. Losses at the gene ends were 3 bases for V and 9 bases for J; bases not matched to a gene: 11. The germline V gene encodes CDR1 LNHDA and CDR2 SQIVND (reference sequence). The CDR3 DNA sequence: TGTGCCAGTAGTATTGGAACCGGGACAGTAGGTTCACCCCTCCACTTT. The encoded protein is CASSIGTGTVGSPLHF.

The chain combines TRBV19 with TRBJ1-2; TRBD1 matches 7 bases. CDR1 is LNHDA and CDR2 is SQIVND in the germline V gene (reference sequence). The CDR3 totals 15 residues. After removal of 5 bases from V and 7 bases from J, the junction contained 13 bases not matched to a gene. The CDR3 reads CASSLSGTEAGGYTF. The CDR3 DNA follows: TGTGCCAGTAGTCTCTCCGGGACAGAAGCAGGTGGCTACACCTTC.

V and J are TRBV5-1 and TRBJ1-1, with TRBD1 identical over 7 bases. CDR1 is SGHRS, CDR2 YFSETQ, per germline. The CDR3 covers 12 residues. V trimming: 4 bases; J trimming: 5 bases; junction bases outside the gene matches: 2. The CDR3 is CASSTGVTEAFF. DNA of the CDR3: TGCGCCAGCAGCACAGGGGTGACTGAAGCTTTCTTT.

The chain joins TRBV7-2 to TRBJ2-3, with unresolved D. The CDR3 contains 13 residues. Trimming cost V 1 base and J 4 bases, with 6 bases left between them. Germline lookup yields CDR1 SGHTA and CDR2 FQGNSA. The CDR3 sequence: CASSLGLSDTQYF. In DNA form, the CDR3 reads TGTGCCAGCAGCTTAGGACTCTCAGATACGCAGTATTTT.

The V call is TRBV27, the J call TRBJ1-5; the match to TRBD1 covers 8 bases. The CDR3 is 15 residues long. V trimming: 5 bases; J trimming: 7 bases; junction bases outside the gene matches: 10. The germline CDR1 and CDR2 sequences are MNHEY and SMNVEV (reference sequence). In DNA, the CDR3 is TGTGCCAGCAGTCCAGGGGGCTCGTTCAACCAGCCCCAGCATTTT. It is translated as CASSPGGSFNQPQHF.

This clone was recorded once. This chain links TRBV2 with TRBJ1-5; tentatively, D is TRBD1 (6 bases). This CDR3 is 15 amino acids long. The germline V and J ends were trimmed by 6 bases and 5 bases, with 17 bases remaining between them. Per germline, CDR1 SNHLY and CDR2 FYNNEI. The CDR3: CASSGIGGAHQPQHF. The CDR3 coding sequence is TGTGCCAGCAGCGGTATCGGGGGGGCACATCAGCCCCAGCATTTT.

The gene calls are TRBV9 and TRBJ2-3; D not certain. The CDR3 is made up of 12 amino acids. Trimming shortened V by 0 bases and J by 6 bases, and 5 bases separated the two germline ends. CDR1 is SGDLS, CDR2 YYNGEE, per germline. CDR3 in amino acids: CASSVVLDTQYF. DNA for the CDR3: TGTGCCAGCAGCGTAGTCTTGGATACGCAGTATTTT.

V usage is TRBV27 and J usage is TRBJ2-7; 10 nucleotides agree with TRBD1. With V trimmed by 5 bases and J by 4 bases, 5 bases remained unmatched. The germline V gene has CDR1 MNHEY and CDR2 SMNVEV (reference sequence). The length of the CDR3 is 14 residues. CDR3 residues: CASSLRDRGYEQYF. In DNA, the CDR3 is TGTGCCAGCAGTCTCCGGGACAGGGGTTACGAGCAGTACTTC.

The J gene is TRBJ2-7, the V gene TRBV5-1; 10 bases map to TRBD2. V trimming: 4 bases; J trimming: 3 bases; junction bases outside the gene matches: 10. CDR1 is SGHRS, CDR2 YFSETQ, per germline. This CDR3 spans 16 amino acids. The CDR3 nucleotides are TGCGCCAGCAGCGCCCGCGGACTAGCGGAGGACTACGAGCAGTACTTC. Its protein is CASSARGLAEDYEQYF.

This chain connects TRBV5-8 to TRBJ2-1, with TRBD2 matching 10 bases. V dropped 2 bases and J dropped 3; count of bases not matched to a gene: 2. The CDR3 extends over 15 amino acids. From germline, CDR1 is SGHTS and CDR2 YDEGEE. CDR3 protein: CASSLLAGNYNEQFF. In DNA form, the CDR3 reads TGTGCCAGCAGCTTACTAGCGGGAAACTACAATGAGCAGTTCTTC. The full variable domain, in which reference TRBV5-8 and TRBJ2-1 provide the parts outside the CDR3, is EAGVTQSPTHLIKTRGQQATLRCSPISGHTSVYWYQQALGLGLQFLLWYDEGEERNRGNFPPRFSGRQFPNYSSELNVNALELEDSALYLCASSLLAGNYNEQFFGPGTRLTVL.

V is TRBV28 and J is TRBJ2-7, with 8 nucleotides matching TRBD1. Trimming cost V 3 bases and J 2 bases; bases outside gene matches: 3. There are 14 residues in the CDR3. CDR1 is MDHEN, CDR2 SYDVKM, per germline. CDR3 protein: CASSLLDRAYEQYF. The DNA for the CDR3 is TGTGCCAGCAGTTTGTTGGACAGGGCCTACGAGCAGTACTTC.

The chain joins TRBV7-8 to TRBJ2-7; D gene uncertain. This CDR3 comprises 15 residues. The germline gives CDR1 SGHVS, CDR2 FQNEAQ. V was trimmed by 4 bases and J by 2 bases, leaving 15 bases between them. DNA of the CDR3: TGTGCCAGCAGCTCCAGCAATAACCAAGCCTACGAGCAGTACTTC. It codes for CASSSSNNQAYEQYF. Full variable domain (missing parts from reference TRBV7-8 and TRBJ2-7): GAGVSQSPRYKVAKRGQDVALRCDPISGHVSLFWYQQALGQGPEFLTYFQNEAQLDKSGLPSDRFFAERPEGSVSTLKIQRTQQEDSAVYLCASSSSNNQAYEQYFGPGTRLTVT.

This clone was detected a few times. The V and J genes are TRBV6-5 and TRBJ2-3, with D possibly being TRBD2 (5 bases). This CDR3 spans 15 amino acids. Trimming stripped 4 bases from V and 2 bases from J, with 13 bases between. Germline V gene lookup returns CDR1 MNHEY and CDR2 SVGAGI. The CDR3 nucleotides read TGTGCCAGCAGTTTATTCGGGATTGACACAGATACGCAGTATTTT. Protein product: CASSLFGIDTDTQYF.

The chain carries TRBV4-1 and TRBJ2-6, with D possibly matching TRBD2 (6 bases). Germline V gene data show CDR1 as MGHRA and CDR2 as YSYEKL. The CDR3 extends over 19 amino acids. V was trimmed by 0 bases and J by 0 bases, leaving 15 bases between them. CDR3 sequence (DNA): TGCGCCAGCAGCCAAGATCCGGGAGTTTCCTTCTCTGGGGCCAACGTCCTGACTTTC. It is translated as CASSQDPGVSFSGANVLTF.

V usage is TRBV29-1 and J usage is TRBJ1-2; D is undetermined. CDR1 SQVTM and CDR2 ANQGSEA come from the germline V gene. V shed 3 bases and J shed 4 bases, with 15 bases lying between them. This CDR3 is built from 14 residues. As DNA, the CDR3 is TGCAGCGTTGATAGGCACGAAGTTAGCTATGGCTACACCTTC. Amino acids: CSVDRHEVSYGYTF. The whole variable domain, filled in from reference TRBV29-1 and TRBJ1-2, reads SAVISQKPSRDICQRGTSLTIQCQVDSQVTMMFWYRQQPGQSLTLIATANQGSEATYESGFVIDKFPISRPNLTFSTLTVSNMSPEDSSIYLCSVDRHEVSYGYTFGSGTRLTVV.

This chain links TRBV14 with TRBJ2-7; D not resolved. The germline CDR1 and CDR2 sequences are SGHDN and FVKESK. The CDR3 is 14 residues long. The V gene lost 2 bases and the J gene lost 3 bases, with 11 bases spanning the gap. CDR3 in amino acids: CASSQYGYDYEQYF. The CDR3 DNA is TGTGCCAGCAGCCAATACGGGTACGACTACGAGCAGTACTTC. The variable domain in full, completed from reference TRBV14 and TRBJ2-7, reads EAGVTQFPSHSVIEKGQTVTLRCDPISGHDNLYWYRRVMGKEIKFLLHFVKESKQDESGMPNNRFLAERTGGTYSTLKVQPAELEDSGVYFCASSQYGYDYEQYFGPGTRLTVT.

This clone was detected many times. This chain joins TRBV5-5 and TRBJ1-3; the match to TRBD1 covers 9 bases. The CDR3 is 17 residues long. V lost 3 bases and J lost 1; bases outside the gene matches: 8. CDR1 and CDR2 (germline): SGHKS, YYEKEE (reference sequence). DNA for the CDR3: TGTGCCAGCAGCTCGGCAGGACAGGGGTTTTCTGGAAACACCATATATTTT. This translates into CASSSAGQGFSGNTIYF.